What follows are 4 T cell receptor beta chains derived from one specimen sequenced in a study of blood T cell repertoires in COVID-19. Here immunoSEQ multiplex PCR was the method, and the copy in TCRdb shows in-frame clones only, minus some. The data contain roughly 180,000 clones, roughly nine tenths of them singletons. Sequencing was done on a sample of peripheral blood. These TCRs come from a man between 65 and 85 years old with active or convalescent COVID-19.

This clone occurred once. This sequence joins TRBV5-1 and TRBJ1-6, with TRBD1 as a possible D gene (6 bases). The germline gives CDR1 SGHRS, CDR2 YFSETQ. The CDR3 contains 15 residues. The V gene lost 4 bases and the J gene lost 5 bases, with 13 bases spanning the gap. CDR3 amino acids: CASSLGQRDNSPLHF. The CDR3 nucleotides read TGCGCCAGCAGCCTAGGACAGAGAGATAATTCACCCCTCCACTTT.

The gene calls are TRBV30 and TRBJ1-6; no definite D call. This CDR3 is built from 14 residues. Deletions cut 0 bases from V and 9 bases from J, with 12 bases between. The germline CDR1 and CDR2 sequences are GTSNPN and SVGIG (reference sequence). The CDR3, as DNA: TGTGCCTGGAGTGTATGGCAGCGGGGTTCACCCCTCCACTTT. Amino acids: CAWSVWQRGSPLHF.

Written as DNA, the CDR3 is TGTGCCAGCAGCTTGGGGACCTTGGGACAGGGAAATACGCAGTATTTT. Protein product: CASSLGTLGQGNTQYF. The rearrangement uses TRBV7-8 and TRBJ2-3, with 9 bases fitting TRBD1. This CDR3 spans 16 amino acids. The ends lost 3 bases at V and 7 bases at J; junction bases unmatched: 11. Looked up from germline, CDR1 is SGHVS and CDR2 is FQNEAQ. Full variable domain (rest looked up from reference TRBV7-8 and TRBJ2-3): GAGVSQSPRYKVAKRGQDVALRCDPISGHVSLFWYQQALGQGPEFLTYFQNEAQLDKSGLPSDRFFAERPEGSVSTLKIQRTQQEDSAVYLCASSLGTLGQGNTQYFGPGTRLTVL.

This chain uses TRBV2 with TRBJ1-1; weak D call: TRBD1 (6 bases). The germline V gene has CDR1 SNHLY and CDR2 FYNNEI. This CDR3 comprises 13 residues. Trimming took 6 bases from V and 2 from J, leaving 10 bases between them. This CDR3 is CASRDSTNTEAFF. The DNA for the CDR3 is TGTGCCAGCAGGGACAGTACAAACACTGAAGCTTTCTTT.